This entry lists 31 T cell receptor beta chains sequenced from one sample in a study of monozygotic twins with inflammatory bowel disease (dated by TCRdb to the late 2010s). The method behind the library was 5' RACE. The sequencer listed for this sample is Illumina HiSeq 2500. TCRdb reprocessed the reads; each CDR3 protein sequence makes one entry, and DNA is unavailable. Per the sample table, the count is approximately 390,000 distinct CDR3 sequences. The ten largest make up around 2.5% of the sample. The sample taken for sequencing was blood. These TCRs come from a human donor with ulcerative colitis or Crohn's disease, or a healthy co-twin of an affected twin (not recorded which).

This rearrangement joins TRBV29-1 to TRBJ2-1. The germline gives CDR1 SQVTM, CDR2 ANQGSEA. The CDR3 has 14 amino acids. Here the CDR3 reads CSVEAEVKDLGQFF.

The CDR3 is CSASIGGTDTQYF. The chain joins TRBV20-1 to TRBJ2-3. This CDR3 spans 13 amino acids. Germline CDR1 DFQATT, CDR2 SNEGSKA (reference sequence).

The gene calls are TRBV10-3 and TRBJ1-2. Germline V gene data show CDR1 as ENHRY and CDR2 as SYGVKD. The CDR3 covers 15 residues. The CDR3 sequence is CAISEVVAPDYGYTF.

This chain links TRBV7-3 with TRBJ2-2; the D call from TCRdb, TRBD2, cannot be confirmed without DNA. Germline V gene data show CDR1 as SGHTA and CDR2 as FQGTGA. The CDR3 is made up of 16 amino acids. The CDR3 is CASSLNGGLNTGELFF.

This chain joins TRBV7-9 and TRBJ2-7; TCRdb's D call of TRBD1 is untestable without DNA. CDR3 length equals 16 residues. CDR1 is SEHNR and CDR2 is FQNEAQ in the germline V gene (reference sequence). The CDR3 protein is CASSLPGQGAAYEQYF.

V gene TRBV13 combines with J gene TRBJ2-1. Per germline, CDR1 PRHDT and CDR2 FYEKMQ (reference sequence). The CDR3 is 15 amino acids. CDR3 amino acids: CASSRGLAHYNEQFF. Combining the CDR3 with reference TRBV13 and TRBJ2-1 gives the whole variable domain AAGVIQSPRHLIKEKRETATLKCYPIPRHDTVYWYQQGPGQDPQFLISFYEKMQSDKGSIPDRFSAQQFSDYHSELNMSSLELGDSALYFCASSRGLAHYNEQFFGPGTRLTVL.

V is TRBV7-6 and J is TRBJ2-3; the D call of TRBD1 rests on TCRdb alone, since no DNA is present to check it. From germline, CDR1 is SGHVS and CDR2 FNYEAQ. This CDR3 has 15 amino acids. CDR3 sequence reads: CASNKGAGRKDTQYF.

The rearrangement joins TRBV20-1 to TRBJ2-3. The CDR3 contains 14 residues. Germline loops: CDR1 DFQATT, CDR2 SNEGSKA (reference sequence). CDR3 region: CSARVGRVADTQYF.

The chain joins TRBV3-1 to TRBJ2-1; TCRdb selects TRBD2, and the lack of DNA leaves this call unchecked. There are 18 residues in the CDR3. In germline, CDR1 is LGHDT, CDR2 YNNKEL (reference sequence). CDR3 sequence: CASSARLAGGLSDNEQFF.

The chain links TRBV29-1 to TRBJ2-5; checking the TCRdb D call of TRBD2 is not possible without DNA. CDR3 length: 18 amino acids. CDR1 is SQVTM and CDR2 is ANQGSEA in the germline V gene. CDR3 sequence reads: CSVDGGPSSGRAQETQYF.

The J gene is TRBJ2-3, the V gene TRBV20-1; lacking DNA, the TRBD2 call made by TCRdb goes unchecked. Germline lookup yields CDR1 DFQATT and CDR2 SNEGSKA (reference sequence). CDR3 length equals 14 residues. The CDR3 here is CSALRGGQTDTQYF.

The V and J genes are TRBV20-1 and TRBJ2-1; checking the TCRdb D call of TRBD1 is not possible without DNA. Germline V gives CDR1 DFQATT, CDR2 SNEGSKA (reference sequence). The CDR3 loop spans 16 amino acids. CDR3: CSAPALATGGGGEQFF.

This sequence joins TRBV5-1 and TRBJ1-4. CDR1 and CDR2 (germline): SGHRS, YFSETQ. This CDR3 is built from 16 residues. CDR3 residues: CASTSRDSDQNEKLFF. Combining the CDR3 with reference TRBV5-1 and TRBJ1-4 gives the whole variable domain KAGVTQTPRYLIKTRGQQVTLSCSPISGHRSVSWYQQTPGQGLQFLFEYFSETQRNKGNFPGRFSGRQFSNSRSEMNVSTLELGDSALYLCASTSRDSDQNEKLFFGSGTQLSVL.

This rearrangement joins TRBV7-2 to TRBJ2-5; TCRdb's assignment of TRBD1 cannot be checked, as there is no DNA. Germline values: CDR1 SGHTA, CDR2 FQGNSA. CDR3 size: 15 residues. CDR3: CASSSSLGREETQYF.

The chain links TRBV20-1 to TRBJ2-5. There are 14 residues in the CDR3. From germline, CDR1 is DFQATT and CDR2 SNEGSKA (reference sequence). The CDR3 is CSARDGRNQETQYF.

The chain combines TRBV19 with TRBJ2-7; without DNA, the TCRdb call of TRBD1 cannot be checked. Looked up from germline, CDR1 is LNHDA and CDR2 is SQIVND (reference sequence). The CDR3 contains 15 residues. CDR3 loop: CASSIEVGLSYEQYF.

This sequence joins TRBV20-1 and TRBJ2-4; TCRdb designates TRBD1, a call that cannot be tested without DNA. Germline lookup yields CDR1 DFQATT and CDR2 SNEGSKA (reference sequence). The CDR3 sequence is 16 residues long. This CDR3 reads CSARGGQQGMENIQYF.

In terms of frequency, this clonotype is medium-sized (0.01 to 0.1%). The chain employs TRBV15 and TRBJ2-3; the TRBD2 assignment by TCRdb is unverifiable without DNA. CDR1 is LNHNV, CDR2 YYDKDF, per germline (reference sequence). The CDR3 totals 17 residues. CDR3 residues: CATRGGSAGGRTDTQYF.

The V and J genes are TRBV29-1 and TRBJ2-3; TCRdb's D call, TRBD2, is unchecked because there is no DNA. This CDR3 spans 17 amino acids. The V gene's germline CDR1 is SQVTM and CDR2 ANQGSEA. CDR3 residues: CSARSMTSGRVTDTQYF.

The chain joins TRBV7-2 to TRBJ2-1; TCRdb proposes TRBD2, but this gene call is untestable without DNA. The germline CDR1 and CDR2 sequences are SGHTA and FQGNSA. The CDR3 consists of 17 residues. CDR3 amino acids: CASSTGLAGSSYNEQFF.

The chain uses TRBV20-1 and TRBJ2-7; the D call from TCRdb, TRBD1, cannot be confirmed without DNA. This CDR3 comprises 13 residues. Germline CDR1 reads DFQATT; CDR2 reads SNEGSKA (reference sequence). This chain's CDR3 is CSARGDTSYEQYF.

The rearrangement uses TRBV13 and TRBJ2-3; the TCRdb D gene call, TRBD2, has no DNA to confirm it. The CDR3 is 15 amino acids. Germline V gene lookup returns CDR1 PRHDT and CDR2 FYEKMQ (reference sequence). This CDR3 reads CASSSAGGKTDTQYF.

V is TRBV19 and J is TRBJ1-2; the TRBD1 assignment by TCRdb is unverifiable without DNA. The CDR3 is 15 amino acids. CDR1 is LNHDA, CDR2 SQIVND, per germline (reference sequence). CDR3 sequence reads: CASSSNPPTGNGYTF.

The chain recombines TRBV20-1 with TRBJ1-1; TCRdb's D call, TRBD1, is unchecked because there is no DNA. CDR3 size: 12 residues. Germline values: CDR1 DFQATT, CDR2 SNEGSKA (reference sequence). This CDR3 reads CSAPGGNTEAFF.

The chain employs TRBV27 and TRBJ2-7; lacking DNA, the TRBD1 call made by TCRdb goes unchecked. The CDR3 totals 15 residues. The V gene's germline CDR1 is MNHEY and CDR2 SMNVEV (reference sequence). CDR3 amino acids: CASSLGTGGGYEQYF.

This chain joins TRBV2 and TRBJ1-4; the D call of TRBD1 rests on TCRdb alone, since no DNA is present to check it. Germline CDR1 SNHLY, CDR2 FYNNEI. This CDR3 has 13 residues. The CDR3 sequence: CASSEEVAEKLFF.

V gene TRBV24-1 combines with J gene TRBJ2-7; there is no DNA to check the TCRdb D call of TRBD1. The CDR3 spans 13 residues. In germline, CDR1 is KGHDR, CDR2 SFDVKD. The CDR3 region is CATSDLGGNEQYF.

The J gene is TRBJ2-7, the V gene TRBV5-1; TCRdb designates TRBD2, a call that cannot be tested without DNA. This CDR3 has 15 amino acids. Germline CDR1 and CDR2: SGHRS and YFSETQ. The CDR3 reads CASSAGASAKREQYF.

The chain employs TRBV5-1 and TRBJ1-4; TCRdb's D call, TRBD1, is unchecked because there is no DNA. The CDR3 is 15 residues long. Per the germline V gene, CDR1 is SGHRS and CDR2 is YFSETQ. This CDR3 reads CASSLATTGNEKLFF.

The rearrangement uses TRBV5-1 and TRBJ2-7; TCRdb's D gene call, TRBD2, goes unchecked for lack of DNA. Germline V gene data show CDR1 as SGHRS and CDR2 as YFSETQ. The CDR3 contains 13 residues. The CDR3 sequence: CASSLSISGEQYF.

The chain is built from TRBV4-3 and TRBJ2-1; the D call from TCRdb, TRBD2, cannot be confirmed without DNA. CDR3 length: 16 residues. The V gene's germline CDR1 is LGHNA and CDR2 YSLEER. The CDR3 loop is CASSRLGTSGTNEQFF.